This TCR beta chain was sequenced during a study of cytomegalovirus exposure and HLA in healthy donors. Background on the study: In a later analysis, it was reported that the roughly 120 validation repertoires had been produced on the same platform as the roughly 700 repertoires belonging to the first cohort. Whole-study results and caveats: The listing of roughly 160 TCR beta chains classed them as cytomegalovirus-associated.

Trimming left V 2 bases short and J 5 bases short, with 13 bases between. The germline V gene encodes CDR1 MNHNY and CDR2 SVGAGI (reference sequence). The length of the CDR3 is 16 residues. Turning to this clone: Its antigen is undetermined.

Clones were sequenced by immunoSEQ multiplex PCR, and TCRdb holds only the in-frame ones, with some missing. Here the sample spans more than 55,000 clones, 94% being singletons. The sample was PBMCs. This chain uses TRBV6-6 with TRBJ1-6; D is perhaps TRBD1 (5 bases). This receptor was taken from a young woman in good health and CMV-seronegative. The CDR3 DNA follows: TGTGCCAGCAGTTACCCTCCGGGACTAAATAATTCACCCCTCCACTTT. Amino acids: CASSYPPGLNNSPLHF.